This TCR beta chain was found in a study of control samples from healthy donors and cancer patients. The assay was immunoSEQ multiplex PCR, and TCRdb's table has in-frame clones only and misses some. Of around 80,000 clones listed, about 88% were seen once; the top ten hold around 5.4%. The sample comprised blood. The clonotype was recovered from a woman aged 50 to 60 in good health.

The CDR3 sequence: CASSPQHGSLGEQYF. The CDR3 DNA is TGTGCCAGCAGTCCACAACACGGATCCTTAGGGGAGCAGTACTTC. The chain links TRBV6-6 to TRBJ2-7, with unresolved D. Trimming stripped 5 bases from V and 7 bases from J, with 21 bases between. Germline-derived CDR1 and CDR2 are MNHNY and SVGAGI (reference sequence). The CDR3 contains 15 residues.